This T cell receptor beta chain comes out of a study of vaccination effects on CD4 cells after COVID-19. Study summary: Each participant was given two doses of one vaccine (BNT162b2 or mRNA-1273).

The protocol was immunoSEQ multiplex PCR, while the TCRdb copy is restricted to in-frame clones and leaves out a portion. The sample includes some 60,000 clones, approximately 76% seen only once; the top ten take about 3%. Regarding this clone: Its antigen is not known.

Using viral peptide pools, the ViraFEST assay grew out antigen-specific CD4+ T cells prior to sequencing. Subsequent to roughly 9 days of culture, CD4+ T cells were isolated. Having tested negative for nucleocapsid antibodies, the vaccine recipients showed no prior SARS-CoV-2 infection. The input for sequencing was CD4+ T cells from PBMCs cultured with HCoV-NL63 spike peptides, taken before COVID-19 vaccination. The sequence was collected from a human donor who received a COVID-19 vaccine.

The CDR3 spells CATSGLAYTDTQYF. The CDR3 bases are TGTGCCACCAGTGGACTAGCGTACACAGATACGCAGTATTTT. V gene TRBV24-1 combines with J gene TRBJ2-3; 8 bases match TRBD2. Trimming cost V 5 bases and J 2 bases; bases outside gene matches: 2. Germline CDR1 KGHDR, CDR2 SFDVKD. This CDR3 contains 14 residues.